Included here is one T cell receptor beta chain sequence, with context. Germline values: CDR1 SEHNR, CDR2 FQNEAQ (reference sequence). The CDR3 has 15 amino acids. Trimming stripped 0 bases from V and 9 bases from J, with 15 bases between. This sample is part of a study of human T cells and chemical hapten exposure. Per the authors' pipeline: Sequenced samples showed a median of approximately 96,000 TCRs each, with counts running from roughly 23,000 to 700,000. TCRdb reanalysed the RACE reads using MiXCR and keeps one entry per CDR3 protein. These V and J calls originate from TCRdb's pipeline instead of the authors' own analysis. Among about 260,000 distinct CDR3 sequences, about 8.6% were seen once, and the ten largest hold under 2.5%. Time point meaning: pre-sensitization, week 0. Documented treatment: therapeutic diphenylcyclopropenone sensitization with weekly scalp DPC. People who gave samples had alopecia, were 18 to 70 years old, and were suitable for DPC.

The sequence derives from a woman aged 40 to 50 with alopecia areata. Some clones in this sample may be carry-over from other donors' samples. The input for sequencing was whole blood, taken in connection with sensitization to the hapten diphenylcyclopropenone (DPC). The chain has TRBV7-9 and TRBJ1-5; the D gene is possibly TRBD1 (5 bases). This chain's CDR3 is CASSLAAGSGAPQHF. As DNA, the CDR3 is TGTGCCAGCAGCTTAGCGGCAGGGAGTGGTGCGCCCCAGCATTTT.